The sequence of this T cell receptor beta chain was determined in a study of blood T cell repertoires in COVID-19. Whole-study context: Researchers got acute and convalescent COVID-19 samples from the United States, Italy and Spain. PBMCs, B-cell-depleted T cells, or T cells were the source of the cDNA or gDNA that made up the material.

Germline loops: CDR1 KGHSH, CDR2 LQKENI. The CDR3 sequence is 14 residues long. V lost 3 bases to trimming and J lost 4 bases, with 12 bases between them. A single count supports this clone. Original processing notes: Nucleated cell number was recorded as an estimate derived from reference gene primer amplification. The protocol was immunoSEQ multiplex PCR, while the TCRdb copy is restricted to in-frame clones and leaves out a portion. V and J calls and clone size are as listed in that table; D and trimming were resolved from the DNA. In the table there are approximately 150,000 clones, just over 85% of which are singletons.

The source of this sequence is a woman aged 60-75 years with acute or convalescent COVID-19. The sample consisted of peripheral blood. The chain couples TRBV18 to TRBJ1-1; D is possibly TRBD1 (5 bases). CDR3 DNA sequence: TGTGCCAGCTCACCGGCAGGGCCGGGCACTGAAGCTTTCTTT. This translates into CASSPAGPGTEAFF.